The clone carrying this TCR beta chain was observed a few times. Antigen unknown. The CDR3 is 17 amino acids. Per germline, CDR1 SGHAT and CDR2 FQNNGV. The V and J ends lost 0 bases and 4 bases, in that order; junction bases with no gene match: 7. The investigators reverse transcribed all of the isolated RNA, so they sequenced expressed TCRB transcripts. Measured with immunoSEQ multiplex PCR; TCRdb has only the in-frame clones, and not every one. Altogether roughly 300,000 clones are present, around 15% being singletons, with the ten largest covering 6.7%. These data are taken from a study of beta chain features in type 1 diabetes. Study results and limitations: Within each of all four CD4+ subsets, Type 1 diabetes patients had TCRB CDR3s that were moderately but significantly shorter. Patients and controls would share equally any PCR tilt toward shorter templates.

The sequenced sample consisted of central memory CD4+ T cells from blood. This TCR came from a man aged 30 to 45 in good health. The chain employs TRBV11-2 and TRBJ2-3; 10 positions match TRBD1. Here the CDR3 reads CASSLDGDRGYPDTQYF. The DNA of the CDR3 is TGTGCCAGCAGCTTAGATGGGGACAGGGGATATCCAGATACGCAGTATTTT. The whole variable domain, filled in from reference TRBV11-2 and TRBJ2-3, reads EAGVAQSPRYKIIEKRQSVAFWCNPISGHATLYWYQQILGQGPKLLIQFQNNGVVDDSQLPKDRFSAERLKGVDSTLKIQPAKLEDSAVYLCASSLDGDRGYPDTQYFGPGTRLTVL.